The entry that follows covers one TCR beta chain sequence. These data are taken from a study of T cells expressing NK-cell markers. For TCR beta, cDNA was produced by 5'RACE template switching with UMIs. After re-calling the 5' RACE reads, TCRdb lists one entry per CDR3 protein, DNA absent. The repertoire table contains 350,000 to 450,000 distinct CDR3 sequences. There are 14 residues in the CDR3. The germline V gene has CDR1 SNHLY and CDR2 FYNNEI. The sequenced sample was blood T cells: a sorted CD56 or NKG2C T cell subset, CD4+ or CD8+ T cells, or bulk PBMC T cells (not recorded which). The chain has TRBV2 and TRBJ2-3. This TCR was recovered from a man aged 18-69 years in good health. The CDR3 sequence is CTSNAARSTDTQYF.